Below, 31 T cell receptor beta chains from the same sample are listed, as sequenced in a study of CD4 T cells in relation to SARS-CoV-2 and coronaviruses. Their antigens are not known. Assay: immunoSEQ multiplex PCR; the TCRdb copy retains only in-frame clones and omits some. The table includes about 36,000 clones, about 80% detected once. Sequenced: naive CD4+ T cells from PBMCs, cultured in vitro. The subset: naive CD4+ T cells isolated by negative enrichment. Source of these receptors: an adult with COVID-19.

This chain joins TRBV4-1 and TRBJ1-3; D perhaps matches TRBD1 (5 bases). Trimming shortened V by 0 bases and J by 0 bases, and 21 bases separated the two germline ends. The CDR3 is 20 amino acids. Looked up from germline, CDR1 is MGHRA and CDR2 is YSYEKL. CDR3 sequence reads: CASSQDRSPGRRASGNTIYF. The DNA of the CDR3 is TGCGCCAGCAGCCAAGACCGCTCGCCGGGACGCAGGGCCTCTGGAAACACCATATATTTT.

This chain uses TRBV24-1 with TRBJ2-1; 11 positions match TRBD1. The J segment lost 0 bases and the V segment lost 5 bases, leaving 14 bases of the junction unmatched. CDR3 length: 20 residues. Per germline, CDR1 KGHDR and CDR2 SFDVKD. This chain's CDR3 is CATSAAPGQGGKSSYNEQFF. In nucleotides, the CDR3 is TGTGCCACCAGTGCCGCACCGGGACAGGGGGGCAAAAGCTCCTACAATGAGCAGTTCTTC.

CDR3 sequence (DNA): TGCGCCAGCAGACCAGGACAGGGTGGCCCCTACGAGCAGTACTTC. It is translated as CASRPGQGGPYEQYF. This chain joins TRBV5-1 and TRBJ2-7; 8 positions match TRBD1. CDR3 length equals 15 residues. The germline gives CDR1 SGHRS, CDR2 YFSETQ. With V trimmed by 5 bases and J by 2 bases, 9 bases remained unmatched.

This clone appeared once. V is TRBV5-4 and J is TRBJ2-2; possibly TRBD1 for D (5 bases). The CDR3 covers 15 residues. Germline CDR1 and CDR2: SGHNT and YYREEE (reference sequence). V was cut by 7 bases and J by 0 bases, with 13 bases left in between. The CDR3 nucleotides read TGTGCCAGCGGCCGGACGACAGCGAACACCGGGGAGCTGTTTTTT. Translated, it gives CASGRTTANTGELFF. The complete variable domain, with remaining parts taken from reference TRBV5-4 and TRBJ2-2, reads ETGVTQSPTHLIKTRGQQVTLRCSSQSGHNTVSWYQQALGQGPQFIFQYYREEENGRGNFPPRFSGLQFPNYSSELNVNALELDDSALYLCASGRTTANTGELFFGEGSRLTVL.

The chain combines TRBV7-2 with TRBJ2-1; tentatively, D is TRBD2 (6 bases). The V and J ends lost 1 base and 2 bases respectively, with 9 bases between them. CDR3 length: 15 residues. CDR1 is SGHTA, CDR2 FQGNSA, per germline. The DNA of the CDR3 is TGTGCCAGCAGCTTAGGGCGGGGTACCTACAATGAGCAGTTCTTC. Protein sequence: CASSLGRGTYNEQFF.

The chain is built from TRBV14 and TRBJ2-2; TRBD2 matches at 7 bases. V lost 3 bases to trimming and J lost 0 bases; unmatched junction nucleotides: 4. In germline, CDR1 is SGHDN, CDR2 FVKESK. This CDR3 is 16 amino acids long. The CDR3 region is CASSHWGRANTGELFF. Written as DNA, the CDR3 is TGTGCCAGCAGCCATTGGGGGAGGGCGAACACCGGGGAGCTGTTTTTT. The whole variable domain, filled in from reference TRBV14 and TRBJ2-2, reads EAGVTQFPSHSVIEKGQTVTLRCDPISGHDNLYWYRRVMGKEIKFLLHFVKESKQDESGMPNNRFLAERTGGTYSTLKVQPAELEDSGVYFCASSHWGRANTGELFFGEGSRLTVL.

V is TRBV7-2 and J is TRBJ2-7; unclear D gene. The CDR3 sequence is 16 residues long. The V gene's germline CDR1 is SGHTA and CDR2 FQGNSA. With 5 bases removed from V and 4 bases from J, the gap between germline ends came to 21 bases. The CDR3 bases are TGTGCCAGCAGCGAACCGGAACTACTGACGGCTTACGAGCAGTACTTC. Amino acid sequence: CASSEPELLTAYEQYF. Full variable domain (outside the CDR3, taken from reference TRBV7-2 and TRBJ2-7): GAGVSQSPSNKVTEKGKDVELRCDPISGHTALYWYRQSLGQGLEFLIYFQGNSAPDKSGLPSDRFSAERTGGSVSTLTIQRTQQEDSAVYLCASSEPELLTAYEQYFGPGTRLTVT.

The chain uses TRBV11-2 and TRBJ2-7; 10 nucleotides match TRBD1. CDR1 is SGHAT, CDR2 FQNNGV, per germline. The CDR3 is 15 amino acids. V gave up 1 base and J gave up 0 bases; unmatched junction bases: 0. The CDR3 coding sequence is TGTGCCAGCAGCTTAGGACAGGGGGCCTCCTACGAGCAGTACTTC. Protein sequence: CASSLGQGASYEQYF. Together with reference TRBV11-2 and TRBJ2-7, the CDR3 gives the full variable domain: EAGVAQSPRYKIIEKRQSVAFWCNPISGHATLYWYQQILGQGPKLLIQFQNNGVVDDSQLPKDRFSAERLKGVDSTLKIQPAKLEDSAVYLCASSLGQGASYEQYFGPGTRLTVT.

The chain carries TRBV6-5 and TRBJ1-4; 7 bases match TRBD1. This CDR3 has 15 amino acids. J gave up 8 bases and V 5 bases, and 11 bases lay outside the gene matches. Germline V gives CDR1 MNHEY, CDR2 SVGAGI. As DNA, the CDR3 is TGTGCCAGCAGTAACTACGGACAGGAGAGAGAAAAACTGTTTTTT. This codes for CASSNYGQEREKLFF.

The chain joins TRBV7-3 to TRBJ2-5, with D tentatively TRBD2 (6 bases). This CDR3 is built from 13 residues. Deletions cut 0 bases from V and 9 bases from J, with 11 bases between. In germline, CDR1 is SGHTA, CDR2 FQGTGA. CDR3 DNA: TGTGCCAGCAGCTTAACGGGCAGGGAGGCCCAGTACTTC. Translated: CASSLTGREAQYF.

This chain joins TRBV5-1 and TRBJ2-5; maybe TRBD1 (6 bases). The CDR3 sequence is 14 residues long. V was clipped by 7 bases and J by 2 bases, with 15 bases between them. CDR1 is SGHRS, CDR2 YFSETQ, per germline. CDR3 bases: TGCGCCAGCTCAATGGGACACTATCAAGAGACCCAGTACTTC. Protein sequence: CASSMGHYQETQYF.

This clone appeared a single time. The J gene is TRBJ2-1, the V gene TRBV2, with D possibly being TRBD2 (6 bases). Germline V CDR1 and CDR2: SNHLY, FYNNEI. Trimming left V 3 bases short and J 8 bases short, with 17 bases between. CDR3 length equals 15 residues. The DNA for the CDR3 is TGTGCCAGCAGTGAGTACGGGAGTAACTTCGATGAGCAGTTCTTC. Encoded protein: CASSEYGSNFDEQFF.

The J gene is TRBJ2-1, the V gene TRBV5-1; D gene ambiguous. The CDR3 totals 14 residues. With 4 bases removed from V and 0 bases from J, the gap between germline ends came to 8 bases. CDR1 SGHRS and CDR2 YFSETQ come from the germline V gene. The CDR3 DNA sequence: TGCGCCAGCAGCGCCAGGAGCTCCTACAATGAGCAGTTCTTC. It codes for CASSARSSYNEQFF.

This clone was seen a few times. The J gene is TRBJ2-7, the V gene TRBV3-1 (or the pseudogene TRBV3-2); D remains ambiguous. This CDR3 has 10 amino acids. Germline V gene lookup returns CDR1 LGHDT and CDR2 YNNKEL (reference sequence). Trimming took 5 bases from V and 7 from J, leaving 6 bases between them. CDR3 DNA sequence: TGTGCCAGCAGCAGGGTTGAGCAGTACTTC. It yields the protein CASSRVEQYF.

The chain is built from TRBV21-1 and TRBJ2-1; TRBD2 is the table's D call, not checked against the DNA. TRBV21-1 is an annotated pseudogene. The length of the CDR3 is 13 residues. The CDR3 sequence: CASSKRAGELQFF. The DNA of the CDR3 is TGTGCCAGCAGCAAAAGAGCGGGAGAACTACAGTTCTTC.

This clone has just a few counts. This chain links TRBV3-1 (or the pseudogene TRBV3-2) with TRBJ1-6; D gene ambiguous. The CDR3 is 14 residues long. Looked up from germline, CDR1 is LGHDT and CDR2 is YNNKEL (reference sequence). Trimming took off 1 base at V and 9 bases at J, with 10 bases between the two ends. The CDR3 reads CASSQAVSSSPLHF. For the CDR3, the DNA is TGTGCCAGCAGCCAAGCGGTATCAAGTTCACCCCTCCACTTT.

The CDR3 DNA sequence: TGTGCCAGCAGCTACTTCCGGGACTGGACCGGGGATACGCAGTATTTT. Amino acid sequence: CASSYFRDWTGDTQYF. V is TRBV7-9 and J is TRBJ2-3; a possible D gene is TRBD2 (6 bases). CDR3 length: 16 amino acids. Looked up from germline, CDR1 is SEHNR and CDR2 is FQNEAQ (reference sequence). V was cut by 4 bases and J by 6 bases, with 20 bases left in between.

The chain couples TRBV28 to TRBJ1-2; D remains unclear. The germline V gene encodes CDR1 MDHEN and CDR2 SYDVKM. CDR3 length: 14 amino acids. V lost 5 bases to trimming and J lost 2 bases, with 12 bases between them. CDR3 coding DNA: TGTGCCAGCAGTATCGGAGGCAGGAACTATGGCTACACCTTC. Protein sequence: CASSIGGRNYGYTF.

This clone has just one count. The rearrangement joins TRBV5-1 to TRBJ1-1; D gene uncertain. V was pared by 2 bases and J by 0 bases, with 8 bases between. Germline CDR1 is SGHRS and CDR2 is YFSETQ. CDR3 length: 14 residues. The CDR3 region has the DNA TGCGCCAGCAGCTTCAATAGAGTGAACACTGAAGCTTTCTTT. It translates to CASSFNRVNTEAFF.

V and J are TRBV6-5 and TRBJ2-7; 10 positions agree with TRBD2. There are 15 residues in the CDR3. The trim removed 7 bases at V and 3 bases at J, leaving 9 bases unmatched. Germline V gives CDR1 MNHEY, CDR2 SVGAGI. CDR3 coding DNA: TGTGCCAGCACCTCTCGCGCTAGCGGGAGCTACGAGCAGTACTTC. Its protein product is CASTSRASGSYEQYF.

The V call is TRBV19, the J call TRBJ2-3; TRBD2 is a possible D gene (6 bases). The CDR3 sequence is 15 residues long. V was trimmed by 8 bases and J by 8 bases, leaving 23 bases between them. Germline CDR1 reads LNHDA; CDR2 reads SQIVND (reference sequence). The CDR3 region is CASRGKRGTGGTQYF. The DNA for the CDR3 is TGTGCCAGTCGAGGGAAGCGCGGTACCGGGGGTACGCAGTATTTT.

The chain combines TRBV7-9 with TRBJ1-5; 9 bases fit TRBD1. V gave up 1 base and J gave up 5 bases; unmatched junction bases: 3. The CDR3 contains 15 residues. Per germline, CDR1 SEHNR and CDR2 FQNEAQ (reference sequence). CDR3 loop: CASSLGGTGYQPQHF. CDR3 bases: TGTGCCAGCAGCTTAGGTGGGACAGGGTATCAGCCCCAGCATTTT.

The gene calls are TRBV6-5 and TRBJ1-1; 9 bases agree with TRBD1. From germline, CDR1 is MNHEY and CDR2 SVGAGI. Trimming at V came to 10 bases and at J to 4 bases, leaving 10 bases not matched to a gene. The CDR3 is made up of 14 amino acids. As DNA, the CDR3 is TGTGCCACCTCGACAGGGGGGGAGAGCACTGAAGCTTTCTTT. It yields the protein CATSTGGESTEAFF.

CDR3 in amino acids: CASSFGSVGETQYF. In DNA form, the CDR3 reads TGTGCCAGCAGCTTCGGGTCAGTGGGAGAGACCCAGTACTTC. The chain employs TRBV7-9 and TRBJ2-5; D call uncertain. V lost 3 bases to trimming and J lost 4 bases, with 12 bases between them. The CDR3 covers 14 residues. Germline V lookup: CDR1 SEHNR, CDR2 FQNEAQ (reference sequence).

This clone was detected only a few times. The rearrangement uses TRBV19 and TRBJ1-5, with D maybe TRBD1 (6 bases). Between the trimmed V and J ends, which lost 7 bases and 4 bases, there was a span of 11 bases. CDR1 LNHDA and CDR2 SQIVND come from the germline V gene (reference sequence). The CDR3 extends over 13 amino acids. For the CDR3, the DNA is TGTGCCAGTACCGACAGGAGAAATCAGCCCCAGCATTTT. Residues: CASTDRRNQPQHF.

The genes are TRBV3-1 (or the pseudogene TRBV3-2) and TRBJ2-5, with D possibly being TRBD2 (7 bases). CDR3 length equals 16 residues. Trimming left V 3 bases short and J 14 bases short, with 28 bases between. CDR1 is LGHDT, CDR2 YNNKEL, per germline (reference sequence). The CDR3: CASSQVGGGRFENLYF. The CDR3 DNA reads as TGTGCCAGCAGCCAGGTGGGAGGGGGACGATTCGAAAACTTATACTTC.

This chain joins TRBV28 and TRBJ2-7; a possible D gene is TRBD2 (6 bases). Trimming shortened V by 5 bases and J by 0 bases, and 17 bases separated the two germline ends. This CDR3 is 16 amino acids long. The V gene's germline CDR1 is MDHEN and CDR2 SYDVKM. The CDR3 bases are TGTGCCAGCAGTGAAGCGGGCCGGCCCTTCTCCTACGAGCAGTACTTC. This translates into CASSEAGRPFSYEQYF.

The chain combines TRBV10-2 with TRBJ2-7, with 8 bases that match TRBD2. The CDR3 extends over 13 amino acids. The J segment lost 6 bases and the V segment lost 7 bases, leaving 8 bases of the junction unmatched. From germline, CDR1 is WSHSY and CDR2 SAAADI. The CDR3 loop reads CASTDGTSGEQYF. CDR3 in DNA: TGCGCCAGCACCGATGGGACTAGTGGCGAGCAGTACTTC.

The V call is TRBV9, the J call TRBJ2-7, with TRBD1 as a possible D gene (8 bases). Between the trimmed V and J ends, which lost 4 bases and 3 bases, there was a span of 17 bases. This CDR3 region has 15 residues. Germline V gene data show CDR1 as SGDLS and CDR2 as YYNGEE. The CDR3 spells CASSPAGQANYEQYF. The CDR3 DNA follows: TGTGCCAGCAGCCCAGCGGGACAGGCTAACTACGAGCAGTACTTC.

The V and J genes are TRBV28 and TRBJ1-1; D is unresolved. The V gene's germline CDR1 is MDHEN and CDR2 SYDVKM. V was cut by 2 bases and J by 1 base, with 2 bases left in between. CDR3 length equals 12 residues. The CDR3 loop is CASSLQNTEAFF. The CDR3 DNA reads as TGTGCCAGCAGTTTACAGAACACTGAAGCTTTCTTT.

This clone has only one observation. The chain has TRBV7-2 and TRBJ2-2, with 7 bases identical to TRBD2. This CDR3 comprises 15 residues. The V and J ends lost 5 bases and 0 bases, in that order; junction bases with no gene match: 3. The germline gives CDR1 SGHTA, CDR2 FQGNSA. DNA for the CDR3: TGTGCCAGCAGCCTACGGGGGGCGAACACCGGGGAGCTGTTTTTT. Translated: CASSLRGANTGELFF.